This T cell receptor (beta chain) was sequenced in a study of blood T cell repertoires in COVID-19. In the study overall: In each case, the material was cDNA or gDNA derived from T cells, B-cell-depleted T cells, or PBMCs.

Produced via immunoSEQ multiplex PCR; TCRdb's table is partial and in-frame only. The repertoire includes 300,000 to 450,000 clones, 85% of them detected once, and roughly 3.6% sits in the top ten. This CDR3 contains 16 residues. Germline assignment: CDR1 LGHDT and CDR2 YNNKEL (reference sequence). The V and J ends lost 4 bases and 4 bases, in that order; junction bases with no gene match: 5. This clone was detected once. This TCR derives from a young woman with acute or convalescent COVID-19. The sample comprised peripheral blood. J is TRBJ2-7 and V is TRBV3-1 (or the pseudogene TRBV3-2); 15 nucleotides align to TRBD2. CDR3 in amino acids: CASSLGTSGGFYEQYF. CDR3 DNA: TGTGCCAGCAGCCTCGGGACTAGCGGGGGGTTTTACGAGCAGTACTTC.